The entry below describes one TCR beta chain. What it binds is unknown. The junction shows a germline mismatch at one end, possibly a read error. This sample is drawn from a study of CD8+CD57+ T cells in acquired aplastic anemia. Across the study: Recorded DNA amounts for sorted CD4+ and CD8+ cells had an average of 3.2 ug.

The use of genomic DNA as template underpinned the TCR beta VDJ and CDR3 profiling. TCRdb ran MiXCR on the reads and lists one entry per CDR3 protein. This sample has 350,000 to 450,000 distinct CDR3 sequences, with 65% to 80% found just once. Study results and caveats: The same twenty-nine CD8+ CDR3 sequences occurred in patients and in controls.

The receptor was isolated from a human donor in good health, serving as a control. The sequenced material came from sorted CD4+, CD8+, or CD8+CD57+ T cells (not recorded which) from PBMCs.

The CDR3 reads CASSFRVHTKDFF. CDR3 DNA sequence: TGTGCCAGCAGCTTTCGAGTCCACACGAAAGATTTCTTC. This chain links TRBV7-3 with TRBJ1-1; D is unclear. The germline gives CDR1 SGHTA, CDR2 FQGTGA. The CDR3 spans 13 residues. Using reference TRBV7-3 and TRBJ1-1 for the parts outside the CDR3, the full variable domain is GAGVSQTPSNKVTEKGKYVELRCDPISGHTALYWYRQSLGQGPEFLIYFQGTGAADDSGLPNDRFFAVRPEGSVSTLKIQRTERGDSAVYLCASSFRVHTKDFFGQGTRLTVV.